The 3 T cell receptor beta chains presented below share a single source sample, sequenced in a study of cytotoxic CD8 clonotypes in ibrutinib-treated CLL. Clones were sequenced by immunoSEQ multiplex PCR, and TCRdb holds only the in-frame ones, with some missing. The sample has 95,000 to 100,000 clones, more than 75% seen once. This material consisted of PBMCs, taken after 12 months of ibrutinib treatment. These receptors came from a human donor with chronic lymphocytic leukemia.

This clone was found a few times. The gene calls are TRBV7-9 and TRBJ1-2; D unresolved. This CDR3 comprises 13 residues. In germline, CDR1 is SEHNR, CDR2 FQNEAQ (reference sequence). Trimming took 1 base from V and 1 from J, leaving 4 bases between them. CDR3 DNA: TGTGCCAGCAGCTTAGTTGGTAACTATGGCTACACCTTC. The encoded protein is CASSLVGNYGYTF.

This chain links TRBV27 with TRBJ2-7; D gene uncertain. The CDR3 length is 15 residues. Trimming shortened V by 2 bases and J by 3 bases, and 14 bases separated the two germline ends. In germline, CDR1 is MNHEY, CDR2 SMNVEV (reference sequence). CDR3 protein: CASSLALGSVYEQYF. The DNA of the CDR3 is TGTGCCAGCAGTTTAGCCCTGGGGTCGGTCTACGAGCAGTACTTC.

This chain connects TRBV6-6 to TRBJ1-5; D is ambiguous. V was trimmed by 6 bases and J by 2 bases, leaving 5 bases between them. The CDR3 spans 12 residues. Germline loops: CDR1 MNHNY, CDR2 SVGAGI (reference sequence). The CDR3 loop reads CASRIGNQPQHF. The CDR3 nucleotides are TGTGCCAGCAGGATAGGCAATCAGCCCCAGCATTTT.